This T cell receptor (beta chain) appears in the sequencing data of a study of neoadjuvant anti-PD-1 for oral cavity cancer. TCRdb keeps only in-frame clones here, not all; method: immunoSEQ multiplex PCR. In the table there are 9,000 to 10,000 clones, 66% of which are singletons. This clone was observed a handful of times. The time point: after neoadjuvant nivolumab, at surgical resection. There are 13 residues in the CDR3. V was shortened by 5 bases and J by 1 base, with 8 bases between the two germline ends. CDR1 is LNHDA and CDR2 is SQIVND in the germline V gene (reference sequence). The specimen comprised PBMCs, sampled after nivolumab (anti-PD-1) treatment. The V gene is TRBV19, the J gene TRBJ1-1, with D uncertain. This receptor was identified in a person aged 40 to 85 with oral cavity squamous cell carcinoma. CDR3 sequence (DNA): TGTGCCAGTAGTTTTTCTACGAACACTGAAGCTTTCTTT. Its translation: CASSFSTNTEAFF.